This TCR beta chain was recorded in a study of technical replicates of blood from a handful of donors. The table came from immunoSEQ multiplex PCR; TCRdb's copy has only in-frame clones and leaves some out. Here the sample spans 50,000 to 75,000 clones, about 94% being singletons. Germline V CDR1 and CDR2: SGDLS, YYNGEE. Between the trimmed V and J ends, which lost 3 bases and 6 bases, there was a span of 16 bases. The CDR3 runs 14 residues. The sequenced sample consisted of PBMCs. This chain joins TRBV9 and TRBJ2-7; tentative D call: TRBD1 (6 bases). The TCR comes from a human donor in good health. Some clones in this sample may be carry-over from other donors' samples. The CDR3 bases are TGTGCCAGCAGCGCGGGACAATCTCCTCTCGAGCAGTACTTC. It codes for CASSAGQSPLEQYF.